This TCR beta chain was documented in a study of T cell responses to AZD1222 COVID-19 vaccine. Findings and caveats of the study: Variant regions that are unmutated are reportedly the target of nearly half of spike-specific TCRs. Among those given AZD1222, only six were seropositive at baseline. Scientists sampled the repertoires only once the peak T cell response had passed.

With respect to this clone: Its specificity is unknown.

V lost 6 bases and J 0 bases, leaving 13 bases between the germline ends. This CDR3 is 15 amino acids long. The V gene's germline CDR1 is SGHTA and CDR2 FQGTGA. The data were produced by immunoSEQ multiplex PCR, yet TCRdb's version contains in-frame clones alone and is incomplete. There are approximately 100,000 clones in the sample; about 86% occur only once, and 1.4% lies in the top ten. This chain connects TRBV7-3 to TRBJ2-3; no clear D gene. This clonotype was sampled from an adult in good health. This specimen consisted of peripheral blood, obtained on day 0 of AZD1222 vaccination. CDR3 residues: CASSSGVASTDTQYF. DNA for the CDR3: TGTGCCAGCAGTTCTGGGGTCGCTAGCACAGATACGCAGTATTTT.